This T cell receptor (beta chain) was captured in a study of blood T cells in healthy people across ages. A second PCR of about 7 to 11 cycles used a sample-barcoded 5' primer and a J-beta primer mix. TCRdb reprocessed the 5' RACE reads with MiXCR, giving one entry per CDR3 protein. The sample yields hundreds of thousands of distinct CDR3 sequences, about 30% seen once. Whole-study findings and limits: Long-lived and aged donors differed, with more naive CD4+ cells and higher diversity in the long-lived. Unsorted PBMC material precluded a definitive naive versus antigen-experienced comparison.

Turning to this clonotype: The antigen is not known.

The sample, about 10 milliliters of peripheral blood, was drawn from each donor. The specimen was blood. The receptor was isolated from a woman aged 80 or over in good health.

In DNA form, the CDR3 reads TGTGCCAGCAGCTCGTACGGTCAGCCCCAGCATTTT. Its translation: CASSSYGQPQHF. The genes are TRBV7-2 and TRBJ1-5; the D is unclear. The V gene lost 4 bases and the J gene lost 6 bases, with 7 bases spanning the gap. Germline lookup yields CDR1 SGHTA and CDR2 FQGNSA. There are 12 residues in the CDR3.